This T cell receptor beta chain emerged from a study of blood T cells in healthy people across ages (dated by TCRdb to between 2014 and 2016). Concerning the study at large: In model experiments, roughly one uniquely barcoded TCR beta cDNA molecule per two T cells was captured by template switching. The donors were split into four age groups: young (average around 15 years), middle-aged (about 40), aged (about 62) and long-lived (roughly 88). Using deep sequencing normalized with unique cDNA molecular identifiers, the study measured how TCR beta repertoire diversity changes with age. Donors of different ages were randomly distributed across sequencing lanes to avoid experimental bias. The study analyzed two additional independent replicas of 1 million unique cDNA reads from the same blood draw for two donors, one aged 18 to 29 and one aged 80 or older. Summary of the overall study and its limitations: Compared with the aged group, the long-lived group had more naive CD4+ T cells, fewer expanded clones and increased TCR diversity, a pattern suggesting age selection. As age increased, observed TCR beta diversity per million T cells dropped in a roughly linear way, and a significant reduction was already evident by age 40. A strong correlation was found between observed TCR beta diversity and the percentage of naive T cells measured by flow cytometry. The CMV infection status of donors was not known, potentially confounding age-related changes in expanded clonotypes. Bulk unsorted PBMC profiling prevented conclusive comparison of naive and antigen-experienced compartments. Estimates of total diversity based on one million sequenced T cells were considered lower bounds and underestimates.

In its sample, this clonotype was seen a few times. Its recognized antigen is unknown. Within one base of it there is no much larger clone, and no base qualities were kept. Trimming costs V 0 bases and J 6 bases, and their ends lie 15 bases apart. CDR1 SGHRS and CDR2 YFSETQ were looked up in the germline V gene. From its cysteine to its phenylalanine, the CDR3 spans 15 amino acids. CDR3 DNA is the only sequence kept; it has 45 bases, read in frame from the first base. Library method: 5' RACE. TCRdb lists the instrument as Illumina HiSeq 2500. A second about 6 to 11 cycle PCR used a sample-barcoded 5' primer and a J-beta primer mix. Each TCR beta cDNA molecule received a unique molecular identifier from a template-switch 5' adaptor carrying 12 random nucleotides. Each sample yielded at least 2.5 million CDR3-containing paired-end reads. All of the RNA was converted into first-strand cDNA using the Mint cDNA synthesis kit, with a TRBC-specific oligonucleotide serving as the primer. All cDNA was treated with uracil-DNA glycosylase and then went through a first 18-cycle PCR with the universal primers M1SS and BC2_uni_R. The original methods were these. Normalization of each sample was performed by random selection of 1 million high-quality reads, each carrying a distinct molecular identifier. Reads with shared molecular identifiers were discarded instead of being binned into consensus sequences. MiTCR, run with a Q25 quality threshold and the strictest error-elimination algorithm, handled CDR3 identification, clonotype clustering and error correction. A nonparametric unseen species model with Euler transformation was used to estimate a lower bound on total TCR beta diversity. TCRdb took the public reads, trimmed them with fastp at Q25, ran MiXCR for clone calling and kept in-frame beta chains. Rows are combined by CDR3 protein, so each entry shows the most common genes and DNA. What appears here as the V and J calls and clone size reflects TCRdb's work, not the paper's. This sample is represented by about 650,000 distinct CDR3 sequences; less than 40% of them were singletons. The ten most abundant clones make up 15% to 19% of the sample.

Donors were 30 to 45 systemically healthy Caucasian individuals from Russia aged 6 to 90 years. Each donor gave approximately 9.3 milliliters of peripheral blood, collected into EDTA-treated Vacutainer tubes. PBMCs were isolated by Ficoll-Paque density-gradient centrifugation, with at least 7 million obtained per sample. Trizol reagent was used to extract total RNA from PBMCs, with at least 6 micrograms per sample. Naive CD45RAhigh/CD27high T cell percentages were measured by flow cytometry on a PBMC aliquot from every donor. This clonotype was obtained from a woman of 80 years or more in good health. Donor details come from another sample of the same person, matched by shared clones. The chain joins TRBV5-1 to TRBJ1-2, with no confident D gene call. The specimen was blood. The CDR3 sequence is CASSLAGESGNGYTF. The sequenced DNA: TGCGCCAGCAGCTTGGCCGGGGAATCGGGCAATGGCTACACCTTC.